One and the same sample provided the 18 T cell receptor beta chains below, sequenced in a study of T cell responses to AZD1222 COVID-19 vaccine. Clones were sequenced by immunoSEQ multiplex PCR, and TCRdb holds only the in-frame ones, with some missing. The sample records about 150,000 clones, 90% being singletons. The sequencing here drew on peripheral blood, taken on day 0 of AZD1222 vaccination. These receptors were taken from an adult in good health.

This chain links TRBV28 with TRBJ1-5; a weak D match, TRBD1 (6 bases). Germline lookup yields CDR1 MDHEN and CDR2 SYDVKM. The CDR3 has 12 amino acids. The V end lost 5 bases, the J end lost 6 bases, and 8 bases lay between the germline ends. The CDR3 loop is CASSPGVQPQHF. CDR3 nucleotide sequence: TGTGCCAGCAGTCCAGGGGTTCAGCCCCAGCATTTT.

The chain combines TRBV7-9 with TRBJ2-2; D gene ambiguous. V was trimmed by 5 bases and J by 5 bases, leaving 9 bases between them. The CDR3 is made up of 13 amino acids. Germline CDR1 and CDR2: SEHNR and FQNEAQ (reference sequence). For the CDR3, the DNA is TGTGCCAGCAGCCTACAAGGGACCGGGGAGCTGTTTTTT. Its protein product is CASSLQGTGELFF.

This sequence joins TRBV7-6 and TRBJ2-1; D could derive from TRBD1 or TRBD2 (5 bases each). The CDR3 is 15 amino acids. The ends were cut back, 1 base at V and 7 bases at J, with 14 bases in the middle. In germline, CDR1 is SGHVS, CDR2 FNYEAQ. This CDR3 is CASSLGWGPQNEQFF. The DNA of the CDR3 is TGTGCCAGCAGCTTAGGCTGGGGACCTCAGAATGAGCAGTTCTTC. The whole variable domain, filled in from reference TRBV7-6 and TRBJ2-1, reads GAGVSQSPRYKVTKRGQDVALRCDPISGHVSLYWYRQALGQGPEFLTYFNYEAQQDKSGLPNDRFSAERPEGSISTLTIQRTEQRDSAMYRCASSLGWGPQNEQFFGPGTRLTVL.

This clone appeared a single time. The chain recombines TRBV5-5 with TRBJ1-3, with 7 bases aligning to TRBD1. V trimming: 0 bases; J trimming: 3 bases; junction bases outside the gene matches: 3. The CDR3 runs to 15 residues. Germline values: CDR1 SGHKS, CDR2 YYEKEE (reference sequence). CDR3 region: CASSLGQGLGNTIYF. The CDR3, as DNA: TGTGCCAGCAGCTTGGGACAGGGACTTGGAAACACCATATATTTT. The complete variable domain, with remaining parts taken from reference TRBV5-5 and TRBJ1-3, reads DAGVTQSPTHLIKTRGQQVTLRCSPISGHKSVSWYQQVLGQGPQFIFQYYEKEERGRGNFPDRFSARQFPNYSSELNVNALLLGDSALYLCASSLGQGLGNTIYFGEGSWLTVV.

The J gene is TRBJ1-1, the V gene TRBV16; D is possibly TRBD1 (5 bases). This CDR3 region has 14 residues. V dropped 0 bases and J dropped 11 bases, with 16 bases sitting between them. The germline V gene has CDR1 KGHSY and CDR2 FQNENV. CDR3: CASSQSTGRAEAFF. For the CDR3, the DNA is TGTGCCAGCAGCCAATCCACGGGCAGGGCCGAGGCTTTCTTT.

The genes are TRBV19 and TRBJ2-1, with TRBD2 as a possible D gene (5 bases). The germline V gene has CDR1 LNHDA and CDR2 SQIVND (reference sequence). V was pared by 5 bases and J by 4 bases, with 15 bases between. This CDR3 comprises 15 residues. The CDR3 nucleotides are TGTGCCAGTAGTCAGCCAGCGGCACATTACAATGAGCAGTTCTTC. The encoded protein is CASSQPAAHYNEQFF. Complete variable domain (other parts from reference TRBV19 and TRBJ2-1): DGGITQSPKYLFRKEGQNVTLSCEQNLNHDAMYWYRQDPGQGLRLIYYSQIVNDFQKGDIAEGYSVSREKKESFPLTVTSAQKNPTAFYLCASSQPAAHYNEQFFGPGTRLTVL.

This chain connects TRBV5-6 to TRBJ1-5, with 10 bases aligning to TRBD1. CDR3 length equals 14 residues. Germline V gene sequence: CDR1 SGHDT, CDR2 YYEEEE. V gave up 2 bases and J gave up 6 bases; unmatched junction bases: 2. The CDR3 nucleotides are TGTGCCAGCAGCTTCCGGACAGGGGGTCAGCCCCAGCATTTT. It encodes CASSFRTGGQPQHF.

This chain uses TRBV7-9 with TRBJ2-1; D remains unclear. CDR3 size: 12 residues. The V gene lost 5 bases and the J gene lost 5 bases, with 7 bases spanning the gap. CDR1 and CDR2 (germline): SEHNR, FQNEAQ (reference sequence). In DNA, the CDR3 is TGTGCCAGCAGCCACGACCACAATGAGCAGTTCTTC. Translation: CASSHDHNEQFF.

Remarks on this clone: Other DNA variants within this sample encode the same CDR3. V gene TRBV12-5 combines with J gene TRBJ2-1; D is undetermined. This CDR3 spans 12 amino acids. V was cut by 3 bases and J by 4 bases, with 4 bases left in between. Germline V lookup: CDR1 LGHNT, CDR2 FRNRAP. The CDR3 is CASGLGYNEQFF. The CDR3, as DNA: TGTGCTAGTGGTTTAGGGTACAATGAGCAGTTCTTC.

This chain uses TRBV4-2 with TRBJ2-2; 12 bases map to TRBD2. This CDR3 comprises 19 residues. V trimming: 0 bases; J trimming: 3 bases; junction bases outside the gene matches: 8. Germline values: CDR1 LGHNA, CDR2 YNFKEQ. In DNA, the CDR3 is TGTGCCAGCAGCCAAGATCTTTCCGGACTAGCGGGATACACCGGGGAGCTGTTTTTT. Protein product: CASSQDLSGLAGYTGELFF.

A few counts support this clone. The genes are TRBV7-9 and TRBJ1-4; a possible D gene is TRBD1 (6 bases). V lost 4 bases and J 7 bases, leaving 13 bases between the germline ends. The germline gives CDR1 SEHNR, CDR2 FQNEAQ (reference sequence). CDR3 length: 14 amino acids. The DNA of the CDR3 is TGTGCCAGCAGCTCGACAGGAGGCCGTGAAAAACTGTTTTTT. Protein sequence: CASSSTGGREKLFF.

This chain connects TRBV12-5 to TRBJ1-6; D is unresolved. Deletions cut 2 bases from V and 7 bases from J, with 6 bases between. The CDR3 runs to 13 residues. In germline, CDR1 is LGHNT, CDR2 FRNRAP. CDR3 DNA: TGTGCTAGTGGTTTGCTTTCCAATTCACCCCTCCACTTT. It encodes CASGLLSNSPLHF.

This clone has only one observation. The chain employs TRBV6-5 and TRBJ1-1; TRBD1 agrees at 8 bases. The CDR3 loop spans 16 amino acids. Per the germline V gene, CDR1 is MNHEY and CDR2 is SVGAGI. With 0 bases clipped from V and 3 bases from J, the junction kept 6 bases outside the gene matches. The CDR3: CASSYSPGQAYTEAFF. CDR3 in DNA: TGTGCCAGCAGTTACTCACCGGGACAGGCCTACACTGAAGCTTTCTTT.

The V and J genes are TRBV6-2 or TRBV6-3 and TRBJ1-5; D is ambiguous. Between the trimmed V and J ends, which lost 2 bases and 1 base, there was a span of 12 bases. CDR3 length: 16 residues. Germline CDR1 and CDR2: MNHEY and SVGEGT. The CDR3: CASSYGLAWSNQPQHF. The CDR3 DNA sequence: TGTGCCAGCAGTTACGGACTTGCCTGGAGCAATCAGCCCCAGCATTTT.

The chain employs TRBV28 and TRBJ1-2; 9 bases map to TRBD1. V shed 1 base and J 9 bases; nucleotides not matched to a gene: 6. In germline, CDR1 is MDHEN, CDR2 SYDVKM. The CDR3 runs 14 residues. DNA for the CDR3: TGTGCCAGCAGTTTATCGGGACAGGGTCATCGCTACACCTTC. Its protein is CASSLSGQGHRYTF.

CDR3 loop: CAISVDKGTSYGYTF. CDR3 coding DNA: TGTGCCATCAGTGTCGACAAGGGGACGTCCTATGGCTACACCTTC. The chain has TRBV10-3 and TRBJ1-2, with TRBD1 as a possible D gene (5 bases). Germline CDR1 ENHRY, CDR2 SYGVKD. The CDR3 covers 15 residues. V was clipped by 4 bases and J by 4 bases, with 16 bases between them.

The chain carries TRBV28 and TRBJ2-1, with D tentatively TRBD1 or TRBD2 (5 bases each). The germline CDR1 and CDR2 sequences are MDHEN and SYDVKM. V was trimmed by 4 bases and J by 4 bases, leaving 17 bases between them. CDR3 length equals 16 residues. CDR3 residues: CASSSPGTQLYNEQFF. The CDR3, as DNA: TGTGCCAGCAGTTCCCCCGGGACCCAGTTATACAATGAGCAGTTCTTC.

The rearrangement joins TRBV7-9 to TRBJ2-3; D is undetermined. The CDR3 is made up of 16 amino acids. Germline V gives CDR1 SEHNR, CDR2 FQNEAQ (reference sequence). V lost 1 base to trimming and J lost 0 bases, with 11 bases between them. The chain's CDR3 is CASSLGWSASTDTQYF. DNA for the CDR3: TGTGCCAGCAGCTTAGGATGGAGCGCTAGCACAGATACGCAGTATTTT.